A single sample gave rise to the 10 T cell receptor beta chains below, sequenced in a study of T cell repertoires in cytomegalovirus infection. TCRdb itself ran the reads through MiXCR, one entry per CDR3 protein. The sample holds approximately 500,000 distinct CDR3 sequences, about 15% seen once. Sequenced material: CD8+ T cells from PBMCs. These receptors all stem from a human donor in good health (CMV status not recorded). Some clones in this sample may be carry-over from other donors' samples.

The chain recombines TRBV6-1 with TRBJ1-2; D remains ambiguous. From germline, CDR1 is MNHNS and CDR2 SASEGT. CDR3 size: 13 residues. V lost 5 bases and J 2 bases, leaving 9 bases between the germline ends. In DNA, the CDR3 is TGTGCCAGCAGTACGACACCCAACTATGGCTACACCTTC. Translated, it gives CASSTTPNYGYTF.

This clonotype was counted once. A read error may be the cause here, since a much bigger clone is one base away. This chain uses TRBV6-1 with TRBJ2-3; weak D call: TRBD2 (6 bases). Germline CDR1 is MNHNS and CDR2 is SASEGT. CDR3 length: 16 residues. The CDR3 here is CASSEYTGGITDTHYF. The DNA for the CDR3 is TGTGCCAGCAGTGAATATACGGGCGGGATCACAGATACGCACTATTTT.

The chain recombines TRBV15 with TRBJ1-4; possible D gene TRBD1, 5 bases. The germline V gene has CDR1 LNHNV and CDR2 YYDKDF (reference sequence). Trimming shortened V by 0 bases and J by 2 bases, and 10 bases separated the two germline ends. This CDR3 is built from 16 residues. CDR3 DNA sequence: TGTGCCACCAGCAGAGATCCACAGGAGACTAATGAAAAACTGTTTTTT. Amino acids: CATSRDPQETNEKLFF.

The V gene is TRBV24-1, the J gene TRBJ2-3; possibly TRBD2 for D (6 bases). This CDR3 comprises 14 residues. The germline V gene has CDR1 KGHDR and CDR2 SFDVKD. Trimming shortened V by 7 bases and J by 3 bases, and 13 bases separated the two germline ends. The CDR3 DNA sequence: TGTGCCACCAGCGACAACGGGGGAACAGATACGCAGTATTTT. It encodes CATSDNGGTDTQYF.

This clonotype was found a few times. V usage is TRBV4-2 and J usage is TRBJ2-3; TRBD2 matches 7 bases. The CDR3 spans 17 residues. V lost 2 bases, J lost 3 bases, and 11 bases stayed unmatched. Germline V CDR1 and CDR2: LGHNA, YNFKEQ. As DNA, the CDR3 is TGTGCCAGCAGCCAAAGAGGGACTACGGCTCGTACAGATACGCAGTATTTT. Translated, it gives CASSQRGTTARTDTQYF.

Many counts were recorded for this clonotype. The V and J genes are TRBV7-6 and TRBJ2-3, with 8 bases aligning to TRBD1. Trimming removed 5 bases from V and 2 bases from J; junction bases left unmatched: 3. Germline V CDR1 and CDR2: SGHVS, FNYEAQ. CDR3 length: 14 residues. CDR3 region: CASSPDRVTDTQYF. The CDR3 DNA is TGTGCCAGCAGCCCGGACAGGGTCACAGATACGCAGTATTTT.

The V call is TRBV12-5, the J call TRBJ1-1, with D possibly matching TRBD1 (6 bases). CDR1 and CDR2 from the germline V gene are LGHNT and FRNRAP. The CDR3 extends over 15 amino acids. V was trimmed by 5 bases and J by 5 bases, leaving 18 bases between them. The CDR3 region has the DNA TGTGCTAGTGGTCCATCTACGGGGGCGCGAACTGAAGCTTTCTTT. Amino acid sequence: CASGPSTGARTEAFF.

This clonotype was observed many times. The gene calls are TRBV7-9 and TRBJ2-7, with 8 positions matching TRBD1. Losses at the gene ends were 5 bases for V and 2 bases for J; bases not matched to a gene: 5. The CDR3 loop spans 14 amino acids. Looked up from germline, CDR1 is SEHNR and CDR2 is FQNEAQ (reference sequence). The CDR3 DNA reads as TGTGCCAGCAGCAGGGCGACAGGGGCCTACGAGCAGTACTTC. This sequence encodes CASSRATGAYEQYF.

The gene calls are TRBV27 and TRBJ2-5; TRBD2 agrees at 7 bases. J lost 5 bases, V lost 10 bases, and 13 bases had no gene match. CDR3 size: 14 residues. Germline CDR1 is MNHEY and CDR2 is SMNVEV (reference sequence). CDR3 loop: CATSPSGRGETQYF. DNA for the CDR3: TGTGCCACCTCCCCATCGGGGCGGGGGGAGACCCAGTACTTC.

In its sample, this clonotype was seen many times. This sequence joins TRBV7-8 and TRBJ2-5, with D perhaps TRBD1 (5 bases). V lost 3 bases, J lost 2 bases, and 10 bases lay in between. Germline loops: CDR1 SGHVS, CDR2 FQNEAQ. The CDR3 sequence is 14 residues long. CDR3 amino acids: CASSFPTAQETQYF. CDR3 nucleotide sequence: TGTGCCAGCAGCTTTCCGACAGCTCAAGAGACCCAGTACTTC.